The entry below gives a single T cell receptor (beta chain) sequence along with its context. TCRdb used MiXCR to reprocess the RACE reads, holding one entry per CDR3 protein. Of about 380,000 distinct CDR3 sequences detected, about 4.8% appear once; the ten largest clones hold around 2.3%. Sample time point: patch test 1, 2 weeks after DPC sensitization. As to treatment: therapeutic diphenylcyclopropenone sensitization with weekly scalp DPC. This specimen comes from a study of human T cells and chemical hapten exposure. The CDR3 totals 14 residues. V was pared by 0 bases and J by 10 bases, with 10 bases between. Per germline, CDR1 MNHEY and CDR2 SMNVEV (reference sequence).

The TCR comes from a woman in her fifties or sixties with alopecia areata. Some clones in this sample may be carry-over from other donors' samples. Sequenced material: whole blood, taken in connection with sensitization to the hapten diphenylcyclopropenone (DPC). The chain couples TRBV27 to TRBJ1-6; no reliable D call. The CDR3 DNA is TGTGCCAGCAGTTTATCCCTCATTGGCTCACCCCTCCACTTT. It specifies CASSLSLIGSPLHF.